This T cell receptor beta chain derives from a study of blood T cell repertoires in COVID-19. Whole-study context: Italy, Spain and the United States were the sources of the convalescent and acute COVID-19 samples. PBMCs, B-cell-depleted T cells, or T cells provided the cDNA or gDNA that made up the material.

CDR3 size: 14 residues. CDR1 and CDR2 (germline): MNHNY, SVGAGI (reference sequence). Between the trimmed V and J ends, which lost 2 bases and 6 bases, there was a span of 14 bases. Assay used: immunoSEQ multiplex PCR; TCRdb lists only in-frame clones, some missing. The data contain roughly 140,000 clones, around nine tenths of them singletons. V is TRBV6-6 and J is TRBJ2-7; D is perhaps TRBD1 (5 bases). The clonotype comes from a woman in her thirties or forties with acute or convalescent COVID-19. Sequenced: peripheral blood. The chain's CDR3 is CASSYPEQGSEQYF. The CDR3, as DNA: TGTGCCAGCAGTTACCCAGAGCAGGGTTCCGAGCAGTACTTC.